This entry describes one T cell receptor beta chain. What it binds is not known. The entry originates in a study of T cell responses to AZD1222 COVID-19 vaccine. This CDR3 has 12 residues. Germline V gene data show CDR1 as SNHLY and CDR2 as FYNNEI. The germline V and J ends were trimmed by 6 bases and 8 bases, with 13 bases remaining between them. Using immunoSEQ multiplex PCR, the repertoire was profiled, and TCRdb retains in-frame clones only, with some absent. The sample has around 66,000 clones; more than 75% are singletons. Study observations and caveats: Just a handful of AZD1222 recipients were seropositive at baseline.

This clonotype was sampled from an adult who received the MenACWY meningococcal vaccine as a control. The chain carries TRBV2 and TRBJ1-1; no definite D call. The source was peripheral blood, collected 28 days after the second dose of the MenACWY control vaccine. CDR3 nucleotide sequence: TGTGCCAGCAGCGACTCCTTTCGGGAAGCTTTCTTT. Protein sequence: CASSDSFREAFF.